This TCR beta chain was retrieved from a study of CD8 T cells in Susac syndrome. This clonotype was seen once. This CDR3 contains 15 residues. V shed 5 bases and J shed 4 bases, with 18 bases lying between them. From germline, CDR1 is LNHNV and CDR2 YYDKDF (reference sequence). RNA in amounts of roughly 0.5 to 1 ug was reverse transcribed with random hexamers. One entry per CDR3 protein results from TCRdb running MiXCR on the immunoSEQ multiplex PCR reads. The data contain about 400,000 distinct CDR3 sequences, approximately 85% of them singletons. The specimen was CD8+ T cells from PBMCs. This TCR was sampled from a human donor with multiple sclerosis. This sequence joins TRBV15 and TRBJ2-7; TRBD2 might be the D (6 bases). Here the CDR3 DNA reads TGTGCCACCAGCGAGGGGCGGGGAGGCTCATACGAGCAGTACTTC. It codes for CATSEGRGGSYEQYF.